Listed here is a single TCR beta chain. This entry comes from a study of blood T cell repertoires in COVID-19. The method was immunoSEQ multiplex PCR; TCRdb's version includes in-frame clones alone and lacks a portion of them. The table shows roughly 330,000 clones, with approximately 89% occurring only once. The length of the CDR3 is 13 residues. V lost 0 bases to trimming and J lost 7 bases, with 9 bases between them. Looked up from germline, CDR1 is MGHRA and CDR2 is YSYEKL. The chain joins TRBV4-1 to TRBJ1-1; the D gene is possibly TRBD1 (5 bases). Sequenced sample: PBMCs or T cells enriched from blood (not recorded which). The clonotype originates from a woman aged 30 to 39 who had recovered from COVID-19. The CDR3 here is CASSQDGGYEAFF. In DNA, the CDR3 is TGCGCCAGCAGCCAAGATGGGGGGTATGAAGCTTTCTTT.